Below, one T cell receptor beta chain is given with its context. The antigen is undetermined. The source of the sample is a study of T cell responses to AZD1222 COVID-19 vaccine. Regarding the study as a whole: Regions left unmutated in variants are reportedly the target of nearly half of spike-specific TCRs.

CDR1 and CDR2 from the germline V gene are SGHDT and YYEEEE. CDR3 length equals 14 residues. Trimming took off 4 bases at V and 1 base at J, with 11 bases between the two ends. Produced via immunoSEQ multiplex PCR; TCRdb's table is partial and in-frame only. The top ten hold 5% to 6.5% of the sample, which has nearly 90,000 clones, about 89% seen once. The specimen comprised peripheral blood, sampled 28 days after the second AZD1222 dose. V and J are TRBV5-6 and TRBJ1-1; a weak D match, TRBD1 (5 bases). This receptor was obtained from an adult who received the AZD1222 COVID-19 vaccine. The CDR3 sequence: CASSPITGNTEAFF. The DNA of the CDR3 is TGTGCCAGCAGCCCGATAACAGGGAACACTGAAGCTTTCTTT.